Following are 2 T cell receptor beta chains from one sample sequenced in a study of T cell changes during pregnancy in multiple sclerosis. The protocol was immunoSEQ multiplex PCR, while the TCRdb copy is restricted to in-frame clones and leaves out a portion. The sample lists tens of thousands of clones; under 95% were seen once. The sequencing here drew on CD4+ T cells from peripheral blood mononuclear cells, taken in the second trimester of pregnancy. These receptors all come from a female donor with multiple sclerosis, enrolled in a pregnancy study.

The rearrangement links TRBV27 to TRBJ2-1; 12 bases are a match to TRBD2. Germline CDR1 is MNHEY and CDR2 is SMNVEV (reference sequence). The CDR3 extends over 17 amino acids. V was pared by 2 bases and J by 9 bases, with 11 bases of the junction left unmatched. The DNA of the CDR3 is TGTGCCAGCAGTTTACGACTAGCGGGAGCGTTAGACCCTGAGCAGTTCTTC. This encodes CASSLRLAGALDPEQFF.

Only a few counts were recorded for this clone. This chain links TRBV4-2 with TRBJ1-1; TRBD1 agrees at 11 bases. Germline loops: CDR1 LGHNA, CDR2 YNFKEQ. The CDR3 spans 19 residues. After removal of 0 bases from V and 1 base from J, the junction contained 10 bases not matched to a gene. The DNA of the CDR3 is TGTGCCAGCAGCCAAGATTTGCGGACAGGGGGCGCGAGGAACACTGAAGCTTTCTTT. Translating gives CASSQDLRTGGARNTEAFF.